The 18 T cell receptor beta chains below come from one sample, sequenced in a study of blood T cell repertoires in COVID-19. Only in-frame clones appear in the TCRdb table, and some are missing; sequencing was by immunoSEQ multiplex PCR. The sample holds 150,000 to 200,000 clones, 88% seen once. The specimen was peripheral blood. The receptor source for this set is a man between 60 and 70 years old with acute or convalescent COVID-19.

This rearrangement joins TRBV24-1 to TRBJ1-2, with D tentatively TRBD1 (6 bases). V was pared by 7 bases and J by 6 bases, with 11 bases between. Germline V gene data show CDR1 as KGHDR and CDR2 as SFDVKD. The CDR3 has 12 residues. The CDR3 is CATSDEGDGYTF. The DNA for the CDR3 is TGTGCCACCAGCGACGAGGGGGATGGCTACACCTTC.

The chain recombines TRBV5-1 with TRBJ2-5; 7 positions agree with TRBD1. V shed 0 bases and J 4 bases; nucleotides not matched to a gene: 9. This CDR3 comprises 16 residues. CDR1 is SGHRS and CDR2 is YFSETQ in the germline V gene. The CDR3 DNA sequence: TGCGCCAGCAGCTTGGAGGGGAAGGGGGCTGGAGAGACCCAGTACTTC. Residues: CASSLEGKGAGETQYF. The full variable domain, rest sourced from reference TRBV5-1 and TRBJ2-5, is KAGVTQTPRYLIKTRGQQVTLSCSPISGHRSVSWYQQTPGQGLQFLFEYFSETQRNKGNFPGRFSGRQFSNSRSEMNVSTLELGDSALYLCASSLEGKGAGETQYFGPGTRLLVL.

A single count supports this clone. V gene TRBV19 combines with J gene TRBJ2-1; D might be TRBD2 (5 bases). Germline CDR1 and CDR2: LNHDA and SQIVND (reference sequence). Trimming took off 4 bases at V and 5 bases at J, with 9 bases between the two ends. CDR3 size: 13 residues. The CDR3 bases are TGTGCCAGTAGTAAACTAGAAAACAATGAGCAGTTCTTC. Its translation: CASSKLENNEQFF.

The genes are TRBV9 and TRBJ2-3; TRBD2 matches at 7 bases. This CDR3 spans 15 amino acids. From germline, CDR1 is SGDLS and CDR2 YYNGEE. The junction had 6 bases not matched to a gene; V was cut back by 4 bases and J by 1 base. CDR3 in amino acids: CASSPGLVGTDTQYF. The CDR3 region has the DNA TGTGCCAGCAGCCCCGGACTAGTCGGCACAGATACGCAGTATTTT.

This sequence joins TRBV4-1 and TRBJ1-2; TRBD1 is a possible D gene (6 bases). CDR3 length: 13 amino acids. V was pared by 3 bases and J by 3 bases, with 8 bases between. Germline CDR1 reads MGHRA; CDR2 reads YSYEKL. In DNA, the CDR3 is TGCGCCAGCAGCCATGAGGGGGACTATGGCTACACCTTC. This sequence encodes CASSHEGDYGYTF.

The V and J genes are TRBV5-1 and TRBJ2-7, with TRBD1 matching 7 bases. With 4 bases clipped from V and 2 bases from J, the junction kept 3 bases outside the gene matches. CDR1 SGHRS and CDR2 YFSETQ come from the germline V gene. The CDR3 runs to 13 residues. The CDR3 spells CASSADRPYEQYF. CDR3 nucleotide sequence: TGCGCCAGCAGCGCGGACAGGCCCTACGAGCAGTACTTC. The variable domain in full, completed from reference TRBV5-1 and TRBJ2-7, reads KAGVTQTPRYLIKTRGQQVTLSCSPISGHRSVSWYQQTPGQGLQFLFEYFSETQRNKGNFPGRFSGRQFSNSRSEMNVSTLELGDSALYLCASSADRPYEQYFGPGTRLTVT.

V is TRBV27 and J is TRBJ2-7, with 9 bases matching TRBD1. Germline-derived CDR1 and CDR2 are MNHEY and SMNVEV (reference sequence). The CDR3 loop spans 13 amino acids. The V and J ends lost 5 bases and 6 bases, in that order; junction bases with no gene match: 5. CDR3 sequence: CASSQTTGGEQYF. The CDR3 DNA follows: TGTGCCAGCAGTCAGACGACAGGGGGCGAGCAGTACTTC.

V and J are TRBV5-1 and TRBJ2-3, with 7 bases aligning to TRBD1. The CDR3 length is 13 residues. CDR1 SGHRS and CDR2 YFSETQ come from the germline V gene. V dropped 4 bases and J dropped 5; count of bases not matched to a gene: 4. In nucleotides, the CDR3 is TGCGCCAGCAGCCGAGACAGGGAAGATACGCAGTATTTT. Protein sequence: CASSRDREDTQYF.

The genes are TRBV19 and TRBJ1-1; a weak D match, TRBD1 (5 bases). Between the trimmed V and J ends, which lost 3 bases and 0 bases, there was a span of 17 bases. The CDR3 loop spans 17 amino acids. Germline V gene sequence: CDR1 LNHDA, CDR2 SQIVND (reference sequence). In DNA, the CDR3 is TGTGCCAGTAGTATGTCCGGGGGTAGGGGAATGAACACTGAAGCTTTCTTT. It translates to CASSMSGGRGMNTEAFF.

V and J are TRBV5-1 and TRBJ2-5; the D gene is possibly TRBD2 (5 bases). CDR3 length equals 14 residues. Trimming left V 5 bases short and J 2 bases short, with 13 bases between. Germline loops: CDR1 SGHRS, CDR2 YFSETQ. The CDR3 region is CASSRTGNQETQYF. CDR3 DNA sequence: TGCGCCAGCAGTCGGACCGGGAATCAAGAGACCCAGTACTTC.

The chain is built from TRBV5-8 and TRBJ1-2; unclear D gene. V gave up 0 bases and J gave up 2 bases, with 8 bases separating them. CDR1 SGHTS and CDR2 YDEGEE come from the germline V gene. The CDR3 length is 14 residues. CDR3 DNA: TGTGCCAGCAGCTTGGCTGGCAGGAACTATGGCTACACCTTC. The encoded protein is CASSLAGRNYGYTF.

This clone has a handful of counts. CDR3 residues: CASSNGANYGYTF. In DNA, the CDR3 is TGTGCCAGCAGTAACGGAGCTAACTATGGCTACACCTTC. The rearrangement uses TRBV7-9 and TRBJ1-2; D remains unclear. From germline, CDR1 is SEHNR and CDR2 FQNEAQ (reference sequence). The CDR3 sequence is 13 residues long. The ends were cut back, 6 bases at V and 0 bases at J, with 8 bases in the middle.

The V gene is TRBV6-5, the J gene TRBJ2-6, with D possibly being TRBD2 (6 bases). CDR1 is MNHEY and CDR2 is SVGAGI in the germline V gene. The V end was cut by 5 bases, the J end by 0 bases, with 8 bases between. CDR3 size: 15 residues. The CDR3 here is CASSTRDSGANVLTF. CDR3 DNA sequence: TGTGCCAGCAGTACGCGGGACTCTGGGGCCAACGTCCTGACTTTC.

The rearrangement uses TRBV10-3 and TRBJ1-2; D is unresolved. With 10 bases removed from V and 4 bases from J, the gap between germline ends came to 13 bases. The CDR3 runs to 12 residues. Looked up from germline, CDR1 is ENHRY and CDR2 is SYGVKD. CDR3 sequence reads: CATREESYGYTF. DNA for the CDR3: TGTGCCACAAGGGAGGAATCCTATGGCTACACCTTC.

This clone has at least ten counts. V and J are TRBV4-2 and TRBJ1-6; 11 bases are a match to TRBD1. With 2 bases clipped from V and 9 bases from J, the junction kept 3 bases outside the gene matches. The CDR3 is 15 residues long. Germline CDR1 and CDR2: LGHNA and YNFKEQ. CDR3 DNA sequence: TGTGCCAGCAGCCAACCGGGACAGGGGGTTTCACCCCTCCACTTT. It specifies CASSQPGQGVSPLHF.

The gene calls are TRBV11-2 and TRBJ2-2; no definite D call. With 3 bases removed from V and 0 bases from J, the gap between germline ends came to 8 bases. Germline CDR1 SGHAT, CDR2 FQNNGV. The CDR3 has 15 residues. CDR3 sequence: CASSLRPANTGELFF. The CDR3 nucleotides read TGTGCCAGCAGCTTGAGGCCGGCGAACACCGGGGAGCTGTTTTTT.

This clone came up once. The chain employs TRBV5-3 and TRBJ2-7; 9 bases are a match to TRBD2. TRBV5-3 is reported as an ORF; its role is uncertain. The CDR3 sequence is 14 residues long. The J segment lost 6 bases and the V segment lost 4 bases, leaving 8 bases of the junction unmatched. CDR3 sequence: CARSTTSGAGEQYV. The CDR3 DNA reads TGTGCCAGAAGCACGACTAGCGGTGCGGGCGAGCAGTACGTC.

The chain has TRBV5-5 and TRBJ1-1; possibly TRBD1 for D (6 bases). In germline, CDR1 is SGHKS, CDR2 YYEKEE (reference sequence). Trimming cost V 4 bases and J 3 bases, with 19 bases left between them. The CDR3 spans 16 residues. Written as DNA, the CDR3 is TGTGCCAGCAGCCCGGGTGGGGGCCCCGGGCACACTGAAGCTTTCTTT. It translates to CASSPGGGPGHTEAFF.